This note documents a single T cell receptor (beta chain) sequence. Profiling relied on immunoSEQ multiplex PCR, and the TCRdb table lists in-frame clones only, not all of them. The sample carries 150,000 to 200,000 clones, around nine tenths recorded once. This sample was included in a study of T cell responses to AZD1222 COVID-19 vaccine. The CDR3 extends over 16 amino acids. V dropped 1 base and J dropped 1; count of bases not matched to a gene: 7. CDR1 and CDR2 (germline): MNHEY, SMNVEV (reference sequence). The chain couples TRBV27 to TRBJ2-7, with 7 bases matching TRBD1. The sequences come from peripheral blood, collected 28 days after the second dose of the MenACWY control vaccine. The TCR comes from an adult who received the MenACWY meningococcal vaccine as a control. Here the CDR3 reads CASSLYGQVNSYEQYF. The CDR3 region has the DNA TGTGCCAGCAGTTTATACGGACAGGTTAATTCCTACGAGCAGTACTTC.